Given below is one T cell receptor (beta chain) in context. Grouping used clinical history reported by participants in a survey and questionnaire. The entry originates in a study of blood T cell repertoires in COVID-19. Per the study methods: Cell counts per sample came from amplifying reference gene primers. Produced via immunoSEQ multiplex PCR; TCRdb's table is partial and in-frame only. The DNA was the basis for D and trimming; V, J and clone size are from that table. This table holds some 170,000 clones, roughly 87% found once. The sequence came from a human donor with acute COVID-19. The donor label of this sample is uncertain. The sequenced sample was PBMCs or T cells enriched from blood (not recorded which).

CDR3 residues: CASTLAGLGQPQHF. Here the CDR3 DNA reads TGTGCCAGCACCTTAGCAGGGTTGGGTCAGCCCCAGCATTTT. This chain uses TRBV5-6 with TRBJ1-5; D is perhaps TRBD1 (5 bases). The CDR3 is 14 residues long. The germline V gene has CDR1 SGHDT and CDR2 YYEEEE. The V gene lost 6 bases and the J gene lost 6 bases, with 16 bases spanning the gap. The full variable domain, completed using reference TRBV5-6 and TRBJ1-5, is DAGVTQSPTHLIKTRGQQVTLRCSPKSGHDTVSWYQQALGQGPQFIFQYYEEEERQRGNFPDRFSGHQFPNYSSELNVNALLLGDSALYLCASTLAGLGQPQHFGDGTRLSIL.